This entry is about one T cell receptor (beta chain). The sample comes from a study of CD8+ T cells in alopecia areata. cDNA prepared by RNA extraction and subsequent reverse transcription served as the template for sequencing. TCRdb's copy holds only in-frame clones and misses some; the assay was immunoSEQ multiplex PCR. The sample has roughly 250,000 clones; 65% to 70% are singletons. The V gene's germline CDR1 is MNHEY and CDR2 SVGAGI. The CDR3 covers 15 residues. V was cut by 5 bases and J by 4 bases, with 16 bases left in between. The chain has TRBV6-5 and TRBJ2-3; D is possibly TRBD1 (6 bases). The clonotype comes from a human donor with alopecia areata. Here the sequenced sample was CD4+ T cells sorted from blood, taken at week 0. The CDR3 DNA reads TGTGCCAGCAGTCGAACTATCTCAGGGGCAGATACGCAGTATTTT. Its protein product is CASSRTISGADTQYF.